Detailed here is one T cell receptor beta chain. Its specificity is not known. Control samples were healthy donors' buffy coats. The CDR3 length is 15 residues. The germline CDR1 and CDR2 sequences are SQVTM and ANQGSEA. Trimming removed 3 bases from V and 7 bases from J; junction bases left unmatched: 9. As processed by the authors: The detection floor for productive clonotype frequency was 2.59 x 10-5. The protocol was immunoSEQ multiplex PCR, while the TCRdb copy is restricted to in-frame clones and leaves out a portion. The D gene and trimming were derived from the DNA, and the V and J assignments and clone size from that table. The sample carries 24,000 or so clones, about 70% recorded once. The data were obtained in a study of STAT5B mutations in CD4+ large granular lymphocyte leukemia. General observations from the study: TRBV06-family usage was enriched in top patient clones (8/27) versus controls (2/35). The CD4+ versus CD8+ T-LGLL clonality difference may reflect limited sample size.

The specimen sequenced was CD4+ T cells from blood buffy coats. This TCR came from a human donor in good health. This chain connects TRBV29-1 to TRBJ2-2; 9 positions agree with TRBD2. The CDR3 nucleotides are TGCAGCGTTGAGGCGCGGGGGGGCCGTAGCGGGGAGCTGTTTTTT. Its protein product is CSVEARGGRSGELFF.